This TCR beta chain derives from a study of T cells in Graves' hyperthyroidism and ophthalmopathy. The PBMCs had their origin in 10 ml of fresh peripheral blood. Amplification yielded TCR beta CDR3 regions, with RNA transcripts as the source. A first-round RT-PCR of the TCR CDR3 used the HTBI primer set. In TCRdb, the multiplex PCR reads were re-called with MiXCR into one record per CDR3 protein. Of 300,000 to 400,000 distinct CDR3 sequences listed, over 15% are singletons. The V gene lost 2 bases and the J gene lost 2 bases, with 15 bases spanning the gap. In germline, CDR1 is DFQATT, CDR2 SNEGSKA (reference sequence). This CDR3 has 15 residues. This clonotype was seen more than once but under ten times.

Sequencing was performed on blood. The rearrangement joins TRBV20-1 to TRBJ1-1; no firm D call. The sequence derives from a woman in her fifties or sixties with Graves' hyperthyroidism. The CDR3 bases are TGCAGTGCTAGATCCTACAGCGTCGGCAACACTGAAGCTTTCTTT. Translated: CSARSYSVGNTEAFF.